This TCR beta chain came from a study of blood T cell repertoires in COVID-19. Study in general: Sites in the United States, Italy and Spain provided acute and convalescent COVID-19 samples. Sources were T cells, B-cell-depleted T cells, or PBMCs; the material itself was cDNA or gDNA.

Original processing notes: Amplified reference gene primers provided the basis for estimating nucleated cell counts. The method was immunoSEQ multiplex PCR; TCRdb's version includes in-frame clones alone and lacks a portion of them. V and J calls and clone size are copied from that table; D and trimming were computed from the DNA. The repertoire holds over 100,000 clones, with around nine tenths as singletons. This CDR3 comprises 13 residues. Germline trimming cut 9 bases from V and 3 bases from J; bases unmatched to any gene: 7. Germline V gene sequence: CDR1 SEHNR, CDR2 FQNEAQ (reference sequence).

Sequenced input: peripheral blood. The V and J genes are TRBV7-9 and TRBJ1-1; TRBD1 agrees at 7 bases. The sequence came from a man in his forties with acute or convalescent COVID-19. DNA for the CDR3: TGTGCCAGTGCCTTAGGACAGGACACTGAAGCTTTCTTT. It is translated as CASALGQDTEAFF.